These 11 T cell receptor beta chains came from one sample sequenced in a study of molecular identifiers for immune sequencing clone quantification. In TCRdb, the PCR reads were re-called with MiXCR into one record per CDR3 protein. This sample has roughly 86,000 distinct CDR3 sequences, with 15% to 20% found just once. What was sequenced was naive CD8+ T cells from blood, with Jurkat cell RNA spiked in. Subset in this sample: FACS-sorted CD8+CD4-CCR7+CD45RA+ naive T cells. These receptors originate from a human donor in good health. Some libraries in this study had Jurkat cell RNA spiked in.

Ten or more counts support this clonotype. This chain uses TRBV7-3 with TRBJ2-5, with no clear D. The CDR3 length is 13 residues. V dropped 5 bases and J dropped 2 bases, with 9 bases sitting between them. Germline CDR1 reads SGHTA; CDR2 reads FQGTGA. CDR3 amino acids: CASSPYGQETQYF. The CDR3 nucleotides read TGTGCCAGCAGCCCATACGGGCAAGAGACCCAGTACTTC.

This clonotype was seen a single time. A much larger clone is a single base away; this may be a read error. This chain joins TRBV7-6 and TRBJ1-4; D not resolved. CDR3 length: 16 amino acids. Germline V lookup: CDR1 SGHVS, CDR2 FNYEAQ. CDR3 nucleotides: TGTGCCAGCAGCCCTGGGGTATGGGGATTTAATGAAAAACTGTCTTTT. It codes for CASSPGVWGFNEKLSF.

This clonotype is judged medium-sized (0.01 to 0.1%). V gene TRBV7-9 combines with J gene TRBJ2-3; 7 bases are shared with TRBD1. CDR1 and CDR2 (germline): SEHNR, FQNEAQ (reference sequence). The CDR3 extends over 13 amino acids. Germline trimming cut 5 bases from V and 3 bases from J; bases unmatched to any gene: 2. The CDR3 protein is CASSGDSTDTQYF. In DNA form, the CDR3 reads TGTGCCAGCAGCGGGGACAGTACAGATACGCAGTATTTT.

In the case of this clonotype: A much larger clone differs from this one at a single base, so this may be a read error. The chain uses TRBV12-3 or TRBV12-4 and TRBJ2-1, with TRBD1 identical over 7 bases. V shed 6 bases and J 5 bases; nucleotides not matched to a gene: 10. This CDR3 is built from 15 residues. The CDR3 region is CASRGGGQVDNEQFF. CDR3 DNA: TGTGCCAGCAGGGGTGGTGGACAGGTGGACAATGAGCAGTTCTTC.

Ten or more counts support this clonotype. V gene TRBV24-1 combines with J gene TRBJ2-2; D is perhaps TRBD1 (7 bases). Germline V gene data show CDR1 as KGHDR and CDR2 as SFDVKD. V was clipped by 3 bases and J by 4 bases, with 11 bases between them. The CDR3 length is 15 residues. CDR3 sequence: CATSDQGGSTGELFF. CDR3 nucleotides: TGTGCCACCAGTGATCAGGGGGGTAGCACCGGGGAGCTGTTTTTT.

The chain recombines TRBV4-1 with TRBJ1-1, with D unresolved. V was clipped by 1 base and J by 11 bases, with 11 bases between them. This CDR3 contains 12 residues. In germline, CDR1 is MGHRA, CDR2 YSYEKL. The CDR3 DNA reads as TGCGCCAGCAGCCAAGCCGGCCCCGGGGCTTTCTTT. It is translated as CASSQAGPGAFF.

The chain recombines TRBV4-2 with TRBJ2-7, with a possible D match to TRBD1 (6 bases). The V end was cut by 4 bases, the J end by 4 bases, with 17 bases between. The CDR3 runs 15 residues. Germline CDR1 and CDR2: LGHNA and YNFKEQ. CDR3 sequence (DNA): TGTGCCAGCAGCCCGATGGGGGCCGGGCTTTACGAGCAGTACTTC. As protein: CASSPMGAGLYEQYF.

As regards this clonotype: A much larger clone lies one base from this, so it may be a read error. The chain has TRBV5-6 and TRBJ2-5; unclear D gene. The germline V gene has CDR1 SGHDT and CDR2 YYEEEE. The CDR3 is 13 residues long. CDR3 DNA sequence: TGTGCCAGCAGCTTGAGAGAAGAAGAGGCCCAGTACTTC. This gives the protein CASSLREEEAQYF.

This clonotype was picked up many times. The chain couples TRBV20-1 to TRBJ2-2, with TRBD1 matching over 8 bases. This CDR3 has 16 residues. The germline V gene encodes CDR1 DFQATT and CDR2 SNEGSKA (reference sequence). V trimming: 5 bases; J trimming: 5 bases; junction bases outside the gene matches: 13. In DNA, the CDR3 is TGCAGTGCTCGGGACAGGCGGGCGATTTGGACCGGGGAGCTGTTTTTT. Its translation: CSARDRRAIWTGELFF.

The sample holds many counts of this clonotype. The rearrangement links TRBV7-9 to TRBJ2-1; no clear D. V was pared by 5 bases and J by 3 bases, with 11 bases between. The germline gives CDR1 SEHNR, CDR2 FQNEAQ (reference sequence). This CDR3 region has 14 residues. The CDR3 sequence is CASSLPNNYNEQFF. CDR3 bases: TGTGCCAGCAGCCTTCCAAATAACTACAATGAGCAGTTCTTC.

Points on this clonotype: This could be a read error, since a much larger clone is one nucleotide away. The CDR3 DNA is TGTGCCTGCAGCTTAGATGTTGGGCTCCAGCCCCAGCATTTT. Protein: CACSLDVGLQPQHF. The J gene is TRBJ1-5, the V gene TRBV7-9, with D unclear. CDR3 length equals 14 residues. The germline V gene encodes CDR1 SEHNR and CDR2 FQNEAQ (reference sequence).